One sample yielded the 14 T cell receptor beta chains listed below, sequenced in a study of blood T cell repertoires in COVID-19. Profiling relied on immunoSEQ multiplex PCR, and the TCRdb table lists in-frame clones only, not all of them. The table lists some 350,000 clones, 75% to 90% of them singletons, with about 6% in the top ten. Material: peripheral blood. These receptors all come from a woman aged 45-59 years with COVID-19, enrolled during active disease.

The chain links TRBV19 to TRBJ2-7; D is possibly TRBD2 (5 bases). In germline, CDR1 is LNHDA, CDR2 SQIVND (reference sequence). Trimming shortened V by 9 bases and J by 6 bases, and 18 bases separated the two germline ends. CDR3 size: 13 residues. CDR3 loop: CASTPRERSEQYF. The CDR3 DNA sequence: TGTGCCAGCACCCCCCGGGAAAGGAGCGAGCAGTACTTC.

The V gene is TRBV19, the J gene TRBJ1-2; D remains ambiguous. Deletions cut 11 bases from V and 2 bases from J, with 15 bases between. CDR3 size: 13 residues. CDR1 and CDR2 (germline): LNHDA, SQIVND (reference sequence). The CDR3 nucleotides read TGTGCCGTCAGGCCGGAAGCCAACTATGGCTACACCTTC. Its translation is CAVRPEANYGYTF.

The rearrangement uses TRBV18 and TRBJ1-4; 7 bases are shared with TRBD1. The CDR3 has 15 amino acids. CDR1 and CDR2 from the germline V gene are KGHSH and LQKENI. The trim removed 3 bases at V and 8 bases at J, leaving 9 bases unmatched. CDR3 in DNA: TGTGCCAGCTCACCTCCAGAGGGGGCGCGGGAAAAACTGTTTTTT. Translated: CASSPPEGAREKLFF.

This chain joins TRBV18 and TRBJ2-7, with 8 bases that match TRBD1. Germline V gives CDR1 KGHSH, CDR2 LQKENI. The V segment lost 3 bases and the J segment 0 bases; nucleotides outside the gene matches: 4. The CDR3 is made up of 15 amino acids. CDR3 sequence reads: CASSPRTGNSYEQYF. CDR3 in DNA: TGTGCCAGCTCACCCAGGACAGGGAACTCCTACGAGCAGTACTTC. The whole variable domain, filled in from reference TRBV18 and TRBJ2-7, reads NAGVMQNPRHLVRRRGQEARLRCSPMKGHSHVYWYRQLPEEGLKFMVYLQKENIIDESGMPKERFSAEFPKEGPSILRIQQVVRGDSAAYFCASSPRTGNSYEQYFGPGTRLTVT.

This clone was seen a single time. The gene calls are TRBV3-1 (or the pseudogene TRBV3-2) and TRBJ2-1, with 8 bases that match TRBD2. Trimming at V came to 7 bases and at J to 6 bases, leaving 11 bases not matched to a gene. Germline V gene sequence: CDR1 LGHDT, CDR2 YNNKEL (reference sequence). The CDR3 has 15 amino acids. CDR3 loop: CASKRGLAGVNEQFF. Written as DNA, the CDR3 is TGTGCCAGCAAAAGAGGACTAGCAGGGGTCAATGAGCAGTTCTTC.

This sequence joins TRBV18 and TRBJ2-1; 7 bases agree with TRBD2. The germline CDR1 and CDR2 sequences are KGHSH and LQKENI. The V gene end was trimmed by 5 bases and the J gene end by 5 bases; junction bases not matched to a gene: 3. CDR3 size: 13 residues. The CDR3 protein is CASSAGLNNEQFF. CDR3 in DNA: TGTGCCAGCTCAGCGGGACTAAACAATGAGCAGTTCTTC.

The chain links TRBV18 to TRBJ1-2, with D perhaps matching TRBD1 (5 bases). This CDR3 is 13 amino acids long. With 2 bases removed from V and 4 bases from J, the gap between germline ends came to 8 bases. Germline lookup yields CDR1 KGHSH and CDR2 LQKENI. The CDR3 sequence is CASSPGGAYGYTF. CDR3 DNA: TGTGCCAGCTCACCAGGCGGGGCCTATGGCTACACCTTC. Variable domain in full (rest from reference TRBV18 and TRBJ1-2): NAGVMQNPRHLVRRRGQEARLRCSPMKGHSHVYWYRQLPEEGLKFMVYLQKENIIDESGMPKERFSAEFPKEGPSILRIQQVVRGDSAAYFCASSPGGAYGYTFGSGTRLTVV.

This chain uses TRBV4-3 with TRBJ2-3, with 9 bases matching TRBD2. This CDR3 is built from 17 residues. V lost 0 bases and J lost 3; bases outside the gene matches: 7. The germline CDR1 and CDR2 sequences are LGHNA and YSLEER. CDR3 residues: CASSQDVAGGVTDTQYF. The CDR3 DNA sequence: TGCGCCAGCAGCCAAGATGTCGCGGGAGGGGTTACAGATACGCAGTATTTT.

The chain combines TRBV19 with TRBJ2-1; 10 bases match TRBD2. V gave up 7 bases and J gave up 0 bases; unmatched junction bases: 15. CDR1 and CDR2 (germline): LNHDA, SQIVND (reference sequence). The CDR3 sequence is 19 residues long. This CDR3 reads CASIPLGTSVHSSYNEQFF. In DNA, the CDR3 is TGTGCCAGTATTCCCCTCGGGACTAGCGTCCACAGCTCCTACAATGAGCAGTTCTTC.

CDR3 in amino acids: CASSRTDLISSYNEQFF. The CDR3, as DNA: TGCGCCAGCAGCCGGACAGACCTAATAAGCTCCTACAATGAGCAGTTCTTC. This chain links TRBV10-1 with TRBJ2-1, with TRBD1 as a possible D gene (6 bases). This CDR3 spans 17 amino acids. Trimming shortened V by 6 bases and J by 0 bases, and 18 bases separated the two germline ends. Looked up from germline, CDR1 is WNHNN and CDR2 is SYGVQD (reference sequence).

The chain links TRBV3-1 (or the pseudogene TRBV3-2) to TRBJ2-3; 9 nucleotides match TRBD1. CDR3 size: 17 residues. Trimming cost V 4 bases and J 1 base; bases outside gene matches: 9. Germline CDR1 LGHDT, CDR2 YNNKEL (reference sequence). The CDR3 DNA reads as TGTGCCAGCAGCCCGGACAGGGGAGGTATTCGCACAGATACGCAGTATTTT. Translated: CASSPDRGGIRTDTQYF.

A few counts support this clone. The chain carries TRBV5-4 and TRBJ1-4; 8 bases align to TRBD1. In germline, CDR1 is SGHNT, CDR2 YYREEE (reference sequence). CDR3 size: 14 residues. J lost 4 bases, V lost 4 bases, and 3 bases had no gene match. CDR3 protein: CASSRGQGNEKLFF. The CDR3 DNA reads TGTGCCAGCAGCCGTGGACAGGGTAATGAAAAACTGTTTTTT. Full variable domain (rest looked up from reference TRBV5-4 and TRBJ1-4): ETGVTQSPTHLIKTRGQQVTLRCSSQSGHNTVSWYQQALGQGPQFIFQYYREEENGRGNFPPRFSGLQFPNYSSELNVNALELDDSALYLCASSRGQGNEKLFFGSGTQLSVL.

This chain joins TRBV19 and TRBJ2-2; the D gene is possibly TRBD2 (6 bases). CDR1 is LNHDA, CDR2 SQIVND, per germline (reference sequence). V lost 5 bases, J lost 1 base, and 11 bases lay in between. The CDR3 has 15 residues. CDR3 amino acids: CASSVSGGNTGELFF. In DNA, the CDR3 is TGTGCCAGTAGTGTTAGCGGAGGGAACACCGGGGAGCTGTTTTTT.

In regard to this clone: Sequence at one end of the junction differs from germline and may be a read error. The rearrangement joins TRBV6-5 to TRBJ2-1; 10 nucleotides agree with TRBD2. The CDR3 consists of 13 residues. Germline V gene lookup returns CDR1 MNHEY and CDR2 SVGAGI. CDR3 sequence: CASSYSLAGATIF. The CDR3 nucleotides are TGTGCCAGCAGTTACTCGCTAGCGGGAGCCACTATCTTC.